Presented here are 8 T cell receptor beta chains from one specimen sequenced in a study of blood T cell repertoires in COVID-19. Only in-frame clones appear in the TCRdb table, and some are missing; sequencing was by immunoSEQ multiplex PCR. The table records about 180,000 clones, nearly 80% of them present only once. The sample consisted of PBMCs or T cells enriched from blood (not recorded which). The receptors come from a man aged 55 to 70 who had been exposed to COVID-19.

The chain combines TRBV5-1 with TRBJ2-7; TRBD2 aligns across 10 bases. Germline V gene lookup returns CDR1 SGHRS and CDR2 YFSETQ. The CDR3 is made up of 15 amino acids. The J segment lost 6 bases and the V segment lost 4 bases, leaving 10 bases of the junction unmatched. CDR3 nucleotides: TGCGCCAGCAGCGCGTCTAGCGGGAGTCAGGGCGAGCAGTACTTC. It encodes CASSASSGSQGEQYF.

As DNA, the CDR3 is TGTGCCACCTTGAGTCCGGTGTTGGAGACCCAGTACTTC. This translates into CATLSPVLETQYF. The rearrangement uses TRBV6-5 and TRBJ2-5, with D unclear. The V gene lost 10 bases and the J gene lost 5 bases, with 17 bases spanning the gap. Germline V CDR1 and CDR2: MNHEY, SVGAGI. CDR3 length: 13 amino acids.

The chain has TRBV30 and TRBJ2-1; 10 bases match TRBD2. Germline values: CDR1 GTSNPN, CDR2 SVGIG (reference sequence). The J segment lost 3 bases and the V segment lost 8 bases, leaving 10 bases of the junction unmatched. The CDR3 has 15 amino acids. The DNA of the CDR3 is TGTGCCGGACGTGTAATAGCGGGAGGCTACAATGAGCAGTTCTTC. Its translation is CAGRVIAGGYNEQFF. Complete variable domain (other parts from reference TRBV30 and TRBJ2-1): SQTIHQWPATLVQPVGSPLSLECTVEGTSNPNLYWYRQAAGRGLQLLFYSVGIGQISSEVPQNLSASRPQDRQFILSSKKLLLSDSGFYLCAGRVIAGGYNEQFFGPGTRLTVL.

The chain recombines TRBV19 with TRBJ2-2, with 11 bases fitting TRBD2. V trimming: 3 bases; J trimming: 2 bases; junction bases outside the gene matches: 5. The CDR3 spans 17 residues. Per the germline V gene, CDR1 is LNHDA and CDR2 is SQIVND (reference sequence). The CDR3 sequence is CASSISGRALNTGELFF. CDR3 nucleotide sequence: TGTGCCAGTAGTATTAGCGGGAGGGCCTTAAACACCGGGGAGCTGTTTTTT.

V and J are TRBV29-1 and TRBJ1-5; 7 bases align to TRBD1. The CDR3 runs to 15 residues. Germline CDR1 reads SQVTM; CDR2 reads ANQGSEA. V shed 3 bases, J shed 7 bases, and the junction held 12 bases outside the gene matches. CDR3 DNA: TGCAGCGTTGATCACAGGGGTGCAAGAGGACAGCCCCAGCATTTT. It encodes CSVDHRGARGQPQHF.

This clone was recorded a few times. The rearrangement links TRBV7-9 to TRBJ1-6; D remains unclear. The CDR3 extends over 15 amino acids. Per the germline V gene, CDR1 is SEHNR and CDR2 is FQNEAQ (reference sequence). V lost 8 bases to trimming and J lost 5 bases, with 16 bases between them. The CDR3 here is CASSRRRDDNSPLHF. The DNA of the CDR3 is TGTGCCAGCTCCCGGAGACGAGACGATAATTCACCCCTCCACTTT.

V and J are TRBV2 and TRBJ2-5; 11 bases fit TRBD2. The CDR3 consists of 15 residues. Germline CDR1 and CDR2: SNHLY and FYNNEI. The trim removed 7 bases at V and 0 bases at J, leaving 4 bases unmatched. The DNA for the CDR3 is TGTGCCAGCACTGGGACTAGCGGTTACCAAGAGACCCAGTACTTC. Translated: CASTGTSGYQETQYF.

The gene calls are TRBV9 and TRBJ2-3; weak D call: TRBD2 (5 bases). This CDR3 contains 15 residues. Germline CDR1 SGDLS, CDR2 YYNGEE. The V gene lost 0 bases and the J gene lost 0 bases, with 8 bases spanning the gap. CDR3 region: CASSVDGVSTDTQYF. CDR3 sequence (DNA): TGTGCCAGCAGCGTAGACGGGGTTAGCACAGATACGCAGTATTTT.